The clone carrying this TCR beta chain was counted ten times or more. The CDR3 consists of 14 residues. V was shortened by 5 bases and J by 8 bases, with 15 bases between the two germline ends. The germline gives CDR1 WSHSY, CDR2 SAAADI. The data are from a study of spatial heterogeneity in lung cancer. Study-level information: Detected beta-chain sequences consistently exceeded alpha-chain sequences.

All TCR cDNA molecules were individually tagged with a unique molecular identifier. TCRdb reprocessed the 5' RACE reads with MiXCR, giving one entry per CDR3 protein. The sample consists of 20,000 to 25,000 distinct CDR3 sequences, 3.5% to 5% of them appearing once. Specified time point: sample taken at primary tumor resection. Whole RNA, isolated from tumor, nontumor lung or frozen PBMC, was sequenced without prior sorting. The donor group consisted of 72 patients who had untreated, early-stage non-small cell lung cancer. J is TRBJ2-2 and V is TRBV10-2; no clear D. The sequencing here drew on PBMCs, taken at surgery. The clonotype originates from a male donor with early-stage non-small cell lung cancer. The CDR3 DNA reads TGCGCCAGCAGTCTAGAGTGGCCCAATGGGGAGCTGTTTTTT. The encoded protein is CASSLEWPNGELFF.